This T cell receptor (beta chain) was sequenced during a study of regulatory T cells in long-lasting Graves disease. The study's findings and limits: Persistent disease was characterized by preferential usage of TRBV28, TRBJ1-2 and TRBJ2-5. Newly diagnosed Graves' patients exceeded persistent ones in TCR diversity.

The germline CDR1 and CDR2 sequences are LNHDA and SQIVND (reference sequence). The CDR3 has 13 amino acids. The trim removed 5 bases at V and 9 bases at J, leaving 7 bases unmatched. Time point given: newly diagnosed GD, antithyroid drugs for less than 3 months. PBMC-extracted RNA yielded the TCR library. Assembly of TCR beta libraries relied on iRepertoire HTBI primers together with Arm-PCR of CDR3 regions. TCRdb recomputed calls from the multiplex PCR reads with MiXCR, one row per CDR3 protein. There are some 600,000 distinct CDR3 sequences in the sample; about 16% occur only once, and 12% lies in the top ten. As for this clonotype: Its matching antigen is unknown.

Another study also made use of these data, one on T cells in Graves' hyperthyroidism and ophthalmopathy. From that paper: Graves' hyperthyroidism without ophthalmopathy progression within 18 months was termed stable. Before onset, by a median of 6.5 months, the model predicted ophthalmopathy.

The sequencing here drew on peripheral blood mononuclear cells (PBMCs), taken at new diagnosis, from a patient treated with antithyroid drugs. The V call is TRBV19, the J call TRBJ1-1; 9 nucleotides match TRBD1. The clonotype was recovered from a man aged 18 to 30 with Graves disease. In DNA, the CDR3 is TGTGCCAGTAGTGAAAACAGGGGGCAGCAAGCTTTCTTT. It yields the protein CASSENRGQQAFF.